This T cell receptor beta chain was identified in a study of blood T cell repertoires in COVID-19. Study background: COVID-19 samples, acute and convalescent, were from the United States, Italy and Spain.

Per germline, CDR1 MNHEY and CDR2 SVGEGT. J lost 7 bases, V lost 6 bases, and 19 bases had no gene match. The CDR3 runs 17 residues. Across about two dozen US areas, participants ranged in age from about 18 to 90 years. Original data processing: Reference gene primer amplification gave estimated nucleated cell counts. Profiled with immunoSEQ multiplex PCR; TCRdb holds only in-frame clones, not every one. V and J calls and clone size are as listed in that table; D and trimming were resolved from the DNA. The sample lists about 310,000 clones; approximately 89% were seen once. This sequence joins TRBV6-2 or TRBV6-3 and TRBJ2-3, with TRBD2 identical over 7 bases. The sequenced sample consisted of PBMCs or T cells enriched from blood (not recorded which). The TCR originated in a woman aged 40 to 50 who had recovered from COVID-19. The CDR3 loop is CASSRSSSGGERNTQYF. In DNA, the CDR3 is TGTGCCAGCAGCCGAAGTTCTAGCGGAGGGGAGAGAAATACGCAGTATTTT.